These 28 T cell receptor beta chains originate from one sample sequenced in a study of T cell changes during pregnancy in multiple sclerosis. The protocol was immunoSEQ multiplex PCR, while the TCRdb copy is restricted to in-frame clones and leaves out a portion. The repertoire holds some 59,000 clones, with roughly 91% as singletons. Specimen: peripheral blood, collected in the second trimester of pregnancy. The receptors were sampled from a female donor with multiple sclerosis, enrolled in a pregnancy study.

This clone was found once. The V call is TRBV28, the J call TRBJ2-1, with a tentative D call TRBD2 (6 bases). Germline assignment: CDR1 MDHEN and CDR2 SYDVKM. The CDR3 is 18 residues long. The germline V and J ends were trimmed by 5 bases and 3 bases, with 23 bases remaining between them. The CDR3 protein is CASSPSLWGVAYYNEQFF. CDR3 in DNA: TGTGCCAGCAGTCCCTCCCTATGGGGGGTGGCATACTACAATGAGCAGTTCTTC.

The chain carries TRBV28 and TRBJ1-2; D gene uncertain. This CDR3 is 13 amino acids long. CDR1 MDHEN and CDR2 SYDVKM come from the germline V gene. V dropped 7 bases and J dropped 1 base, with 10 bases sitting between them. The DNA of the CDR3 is TGTGCCAGCACCCGAGGAGGTAACTATGGCTACACCTTC. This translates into CASTRGGNYGYTF.

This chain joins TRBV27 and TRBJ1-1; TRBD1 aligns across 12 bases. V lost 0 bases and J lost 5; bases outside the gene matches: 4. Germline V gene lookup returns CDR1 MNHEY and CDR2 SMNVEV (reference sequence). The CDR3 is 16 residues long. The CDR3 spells CASSLSGQGAWTEAFF. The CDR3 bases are TGTGCCAGCAGTTTATCGGGACAGGGGGCTTGGACTGAAGCTTTCTTT.

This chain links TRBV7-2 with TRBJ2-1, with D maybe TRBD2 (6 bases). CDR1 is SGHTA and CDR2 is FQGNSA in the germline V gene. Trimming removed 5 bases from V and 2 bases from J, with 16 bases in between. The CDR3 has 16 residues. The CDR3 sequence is CASSPVGGAPYNEQFF. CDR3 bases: TGTGCCAGCAGCCCTGTAGGAGGGGCCCCCTACAATGAGCAGTTCTTC.

The CDR3 spells CASSRSSQRPSYGYTF. The CDR3 DNA follows: TGTGCCAGCAGCCGTTCCTCACAGCGGCCCTCCTATGGCTACACCTTC. This sequence joins TRBV11-1 and TRBJ1-2; the D is unclear. Trimming removed 5 bases at V and 4 bases at J, with 20 bases between. This CDR3 is built from 16 residues. Germline loops: CDR1 SGHAT, CDR2 FQDESV (reference sequence).

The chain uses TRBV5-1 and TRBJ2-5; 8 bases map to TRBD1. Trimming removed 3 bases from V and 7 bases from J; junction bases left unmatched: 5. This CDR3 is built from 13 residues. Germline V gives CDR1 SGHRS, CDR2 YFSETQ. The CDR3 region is CASSSRTGRTQYF. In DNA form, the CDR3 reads TGCGCCAGCAGCTCCCGGACAGGGCGGACCCAGTACTTC.

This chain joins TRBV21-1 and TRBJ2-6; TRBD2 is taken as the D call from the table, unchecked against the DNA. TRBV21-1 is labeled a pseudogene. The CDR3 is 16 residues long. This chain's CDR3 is CASSNSYGSGANVLTF. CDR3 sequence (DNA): TGTGCCAGCAGCAATTCCTACGGTTCTGGGGCCAACGTCCTGACTTTC.

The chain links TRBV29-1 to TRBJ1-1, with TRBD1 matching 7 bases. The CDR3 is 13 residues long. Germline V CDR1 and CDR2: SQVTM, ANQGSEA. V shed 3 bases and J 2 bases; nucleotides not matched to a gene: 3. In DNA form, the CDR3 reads TGCAGCGTTGATGGGACAGTAAACACTGAAGCTTTCTTT. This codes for CSVDGTVNTEAFF.

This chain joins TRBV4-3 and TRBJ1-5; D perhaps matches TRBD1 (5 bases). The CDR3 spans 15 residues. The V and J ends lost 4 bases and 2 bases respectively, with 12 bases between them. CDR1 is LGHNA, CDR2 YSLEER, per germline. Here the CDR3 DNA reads TGCGCCAGCAGCCCCCAACCACAGGGCAATCAGCCCCAGCATTTT. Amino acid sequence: CASSPQPQGNQPQHF.

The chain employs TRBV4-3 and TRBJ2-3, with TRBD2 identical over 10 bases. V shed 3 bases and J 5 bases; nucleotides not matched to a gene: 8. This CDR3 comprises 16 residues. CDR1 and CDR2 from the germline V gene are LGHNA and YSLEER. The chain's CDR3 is CASSQAAGGRGDTQYF. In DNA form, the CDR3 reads TGCGCCAGCAGCCAGGCAGCGGGGGGGCGGGGAGATACGCAGTATTTT.

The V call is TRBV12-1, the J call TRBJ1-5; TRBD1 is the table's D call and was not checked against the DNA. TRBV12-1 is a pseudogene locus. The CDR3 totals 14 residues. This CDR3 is CASSSLHRNQPQHF. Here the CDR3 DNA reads TGTGCCAGCAGCTCCCTACACAGAAATCAGCCCCAGCATTTT.

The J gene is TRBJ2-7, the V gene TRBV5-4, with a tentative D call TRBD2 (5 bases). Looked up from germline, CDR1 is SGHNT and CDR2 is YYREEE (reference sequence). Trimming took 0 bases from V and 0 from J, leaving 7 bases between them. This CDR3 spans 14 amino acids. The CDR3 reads CASSLEGSSYEQYF. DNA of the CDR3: TGTGCCAGCAGCTTGGAAGGGAGCTCCTACGAGCAGTACTTC.

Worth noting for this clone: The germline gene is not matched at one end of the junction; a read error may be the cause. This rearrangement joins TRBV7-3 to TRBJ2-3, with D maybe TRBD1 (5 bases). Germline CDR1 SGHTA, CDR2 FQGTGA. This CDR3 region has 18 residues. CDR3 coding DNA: TGTGCCAGCACCTTAACGATATGGGGCAGCAATAGCACAGATACGCAGTATTTT. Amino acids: CASTLTIWGSNSTDTQYF.

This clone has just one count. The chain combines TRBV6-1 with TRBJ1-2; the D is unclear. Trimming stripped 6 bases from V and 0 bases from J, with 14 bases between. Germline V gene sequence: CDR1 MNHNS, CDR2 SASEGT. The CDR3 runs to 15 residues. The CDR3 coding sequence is TGTGCCAGCAGCTTGTATGGCGGGGCTAACTATGGCTACACCTTC. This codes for CASSLYGGANYGYTF.

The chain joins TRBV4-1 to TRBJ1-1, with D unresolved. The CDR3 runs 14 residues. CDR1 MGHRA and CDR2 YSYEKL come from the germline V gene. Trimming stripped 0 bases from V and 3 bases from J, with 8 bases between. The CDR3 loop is CASSQDTEYTEAFF. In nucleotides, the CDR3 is TGCGCCAGCAGCCAAGACACAGAATACACTGAAGCTTTCTTT.

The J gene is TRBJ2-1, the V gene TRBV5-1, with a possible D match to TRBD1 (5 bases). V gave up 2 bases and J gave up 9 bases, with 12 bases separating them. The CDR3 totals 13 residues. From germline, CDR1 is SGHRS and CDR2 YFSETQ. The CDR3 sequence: CASSFREQGEQFF. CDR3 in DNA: TGCGCCAGCAGCTTTCGAGAGCAGGGTGAGCAGTTCTTC.

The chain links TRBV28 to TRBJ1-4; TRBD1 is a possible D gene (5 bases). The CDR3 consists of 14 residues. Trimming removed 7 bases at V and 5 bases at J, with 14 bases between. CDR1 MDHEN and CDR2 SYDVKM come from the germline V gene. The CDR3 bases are TGTGCCAGCACCCTGACAGATATAAATGAAAAACTGTTTTTT. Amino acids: CASTLTDINEKLFF.

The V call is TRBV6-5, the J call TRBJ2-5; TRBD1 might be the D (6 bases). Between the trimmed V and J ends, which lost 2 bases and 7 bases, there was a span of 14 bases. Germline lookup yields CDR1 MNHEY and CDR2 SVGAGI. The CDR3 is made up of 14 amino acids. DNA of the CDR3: TGTGCCAGCAGTTACACTGGACAGAAAGGGACCCAGTACTTC. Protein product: CASSYTGQKGTQYF.

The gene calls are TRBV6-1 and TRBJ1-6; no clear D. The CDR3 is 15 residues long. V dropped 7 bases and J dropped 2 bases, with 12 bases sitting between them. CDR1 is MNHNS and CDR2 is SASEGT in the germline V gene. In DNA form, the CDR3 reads TGTGCCAGCACTTTAATACAGACCTATAATTCACCCCTCCACTTT. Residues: CASTLIQTYNSPLHF.

The CDR3 is CASNPGQGARGYTF. CDR3 DNA sequence: TGTGCCAGCAACCCGGGACAGGGGGCGCGAGGCTACACCTTC. This chain joins TRBV6-1 and TRBJ1-2, with TRBD1 identical over 12 bases. The CDR3 is 14 amino acids. V dropped 7 bases and J dropped 8; count of bases not matched to a gene: 8. Looked up from germline, CDR1 is MNHNS and CDR2 is SASEGT.

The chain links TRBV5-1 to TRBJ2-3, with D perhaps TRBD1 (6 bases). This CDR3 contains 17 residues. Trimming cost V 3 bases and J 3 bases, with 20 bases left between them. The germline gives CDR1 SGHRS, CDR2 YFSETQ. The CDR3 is CASSSRLVPQGTDTQYF. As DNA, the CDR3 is TGCGCCAGCAGCTCACGATTGGTGCCTCAGGGGACAGATACGCAGTATTTT.

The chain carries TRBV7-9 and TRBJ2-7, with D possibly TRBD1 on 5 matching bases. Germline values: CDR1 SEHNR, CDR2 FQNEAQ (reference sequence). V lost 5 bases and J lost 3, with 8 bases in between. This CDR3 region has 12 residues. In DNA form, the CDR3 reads TGTGCCAGCAGCCAAACAGGCTACGAGCAGTACTTC. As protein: CASSQTGYEQYF.

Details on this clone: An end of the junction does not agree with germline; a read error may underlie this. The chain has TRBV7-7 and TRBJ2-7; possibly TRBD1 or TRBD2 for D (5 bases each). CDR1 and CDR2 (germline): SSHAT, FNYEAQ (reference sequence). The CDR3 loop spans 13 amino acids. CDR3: CASSLGELYEQYF. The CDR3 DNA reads TGTGCTAGCAGCTTAGGGGAGTTATACGAGCAGTACTTC. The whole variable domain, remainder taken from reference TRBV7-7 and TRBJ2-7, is GAGVSQSPRYKVTKRGQDVTLRCDPISSHATLYWYQQALGQGPEFLTYFNYEAQPDKSGLPSDRFSAERPEGSISTLTIQRTEQRDSAMYRCASSLGELYEQYFGPGTRLTVT.

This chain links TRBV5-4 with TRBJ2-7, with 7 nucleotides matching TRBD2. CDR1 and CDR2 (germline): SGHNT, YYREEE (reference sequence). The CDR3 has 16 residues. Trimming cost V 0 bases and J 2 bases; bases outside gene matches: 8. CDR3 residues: CASSLDKGLSTYEQYF. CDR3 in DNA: TGTGCCAGCAGCTTGGATAAGGGACTATCAACCTACGAGCAGTACTTC. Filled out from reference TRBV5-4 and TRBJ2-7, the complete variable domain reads ETGVTQSPTHLIKTRGQQVTLRCSSQSGHNTVSWYQQALGQGPQFIFQYYREEENGRGNFPPRFSGLQFPNYSSELNVNALELDDSALYLCASSLDKGLSTYEQYFGPGTRLTVT.

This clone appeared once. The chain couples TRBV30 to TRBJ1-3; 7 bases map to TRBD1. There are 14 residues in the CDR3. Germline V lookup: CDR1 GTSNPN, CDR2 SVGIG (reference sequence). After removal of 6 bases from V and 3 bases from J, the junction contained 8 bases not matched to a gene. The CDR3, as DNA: TGTGCCTGCCAGACAGGGTCAGGTGGAAACACCATATATTTT. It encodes CACQTGSGGNTIYF.

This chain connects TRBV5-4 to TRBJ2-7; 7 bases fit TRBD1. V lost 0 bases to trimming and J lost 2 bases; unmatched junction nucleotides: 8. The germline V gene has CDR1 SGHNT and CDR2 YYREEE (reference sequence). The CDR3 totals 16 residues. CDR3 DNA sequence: TGTGCCAGCAGCTTGGAGAGAGGGACAGTCACCTACGAGCAGTACTTC. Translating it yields CASSLERGTVTYEQYF.

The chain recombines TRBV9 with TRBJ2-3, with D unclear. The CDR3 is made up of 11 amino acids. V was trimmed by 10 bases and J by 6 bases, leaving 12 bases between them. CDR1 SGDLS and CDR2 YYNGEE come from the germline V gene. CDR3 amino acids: CASSNWDTQYF. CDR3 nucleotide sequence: TGTGCCTCCTCCAACTGGGATACGCAGTATTTT.

Here the CDR3 reads CASSFIPGDTQYF. The CDR3 nucleotides read TGCGCCAGCAGCTTCATTCCGGGGGATACGCAGTATTTT. The chain is built from TRBV5-1 and TRBJ2-3, with D perhaps TRBD2 (5 bases). CDR1 and CDR2 from the germline V gene are SGHRS and YFSETQ. The CDR3 runs to 13 residues. Trimming left V 2 bases short and J 6 bases short, with 10 bases between.